This entry is about one T cell receptor beta chain. Germline CDR1 is LGHDT and CDR2 is YNNKEL (reference sequence). V lost 1 base, J lost 3 bases, and 4 bases stayed unmatched. The CDR3 consists of 15 residues. This entry is derived from a study of blood T cell repertoires in COVID-19. Study as a whole: Italy, Spain and the United States were the sources of the convalescent and acute COVID-19 samples. The cDNA or gDNA used as material had been derived from T cells, B-cell-depleted T cells, or PBMCs.

Original processing methods: Reference gene primer amplification gave nucleated cell count estimates. Sequenced by immunoSEQ multiplex PCR; TCRdb stores in-frame clones only, minus some. V and J calls and clone size come straight from that table; D and trimming were deduced from the DNA. The sample has 150,000 to 200,000 clones; 87% are singletons. This receptor was taken from a human donor in a cohort sampled during active COVID-19. This chain uses TRBV3-1 (or the pseudogene TRBV3-2) with TRBJ2-7, with 9 bases aligning to TRBD2. Sequenced: peripheral blood. CDR3 protein: CASSQASGAGYEQYF. CDR3 in DNA: TGTGCCAGCAGCCAAGCTAGCGGGGCCGGCTACGAGCAGTACTTC.